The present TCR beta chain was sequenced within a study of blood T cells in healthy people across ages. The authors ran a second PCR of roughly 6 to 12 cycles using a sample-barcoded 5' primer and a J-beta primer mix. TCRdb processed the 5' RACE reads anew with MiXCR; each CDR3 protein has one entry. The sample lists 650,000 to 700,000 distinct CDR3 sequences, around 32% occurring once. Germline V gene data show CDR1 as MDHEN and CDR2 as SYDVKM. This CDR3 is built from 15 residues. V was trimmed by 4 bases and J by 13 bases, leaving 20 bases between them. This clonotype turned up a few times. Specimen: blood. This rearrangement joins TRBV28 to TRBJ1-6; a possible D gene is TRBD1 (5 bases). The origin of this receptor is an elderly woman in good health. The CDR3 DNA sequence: TGTGCCAGCAGTTCCCCTCGTCCAGGGCCCTATCCCCTCCACTTT. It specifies CASSSPRPGPYPLHF.